These T cell receptor beta chains were read from a single sample in a study of cytomegalovirus exposure and HLA in healthy donors. Sequencing used immunoSEQ multiplex PCR; TCRdb keeps in-frame clones, though not all of them. The table has under 95,000 clones, approximately 76% seen once; the top ten hold 5.3%. The specimen sequenced was PBMCs. The receptors were gathered from a young man in good health and CMV-seropositive. The CDR3 runs from the conserved cysteine through the conserved F or W. The D gene is left open where the match is weak. The listing skips clone size in some rows; elsewhere it reads once, few, many or a size class.

few,.,TRBJ1-5,TRBV9,TGTGCCAGCAGCGTAGGAGACAATAGCAATCAGCCCCAGCATTTT,CASSVGDNSNQPQHF
few,.,TRBJ1-2,TRBV7-2,TGTGCCAGCAGCTTACAGGGGTTCAGGGGCTACACCTTC,CASSLQGFRGYTF
.,TRBD1,TRBJ2-5,TRBV7-8,TGTGCCAGCCATAACCGACAGGGTCACCAGTACTTC,CASHNRQGHQYF
.,.,TRBJ1-3,TRBV5-1,TGCGCCAGCAGCTTGGGGCAGGGTATGTCTGGAAACACCATATATTTT,CASSLGQGMSGNTIYF
.,TRBD1,TRBJ1-2,TRBV19,TGTGCCAGTAGTACACATACGGACAGGGGGACTATGGACTATGGCTACACCTTC,CASSTHTDRGTMDYGYTF
.,TRBD1,TRBJ1-2,TRBV7-2,TGTGCCAGCAGCGAACGCGGACAGGGGGTCCCCTATGGCTACACCTTC,CASSERGQGVPYGYTF
.,.,TRBJ2-2,TRBV2,TGTGCCAGCAAAGGGGGTCCCAACACCGGGGAGCTGTTTTTT,CASKGGPNTGELFF
once,TRBD1,TRBJ2-7,TRBV28,TGTGCCAGCAGTCCCTCGACAGGGATTTCCTACGAGCAGTACTTC,CASSPSTGISYEQYF
.,TRBD2,TRBJ2-1,TRBV13,TGTGCCAGCAGCCCCCTGAGCGGGAACTACAATGAGCAGTTCTTC,CASSPLSGNYNEQFF
.,.,TRBJ2-2,TRBV4-3,TGCGCCAGCAGCCAAGAAGTAGCGCACGCGAACACCGGGGAGCTGTTTTTT,CASSQEVAHANTGELFF
.,TRBD1,TRBJ1-4,TRBV5-4,TGTGCCAGCAGCGCGGGACAGGGCTTCAAACTGTTTTTT,CASSAGQGFKLFF
.,.,TRBJ2-4,TRBV25-1,TGTGCCAGCAGTGAATTCGAGGGGAGGGCCAAAAACATTCAGTACTTC,CASSEFEGRAKNIQYF
.,TRBD1,TRBJ2-1,TRBV18,TGTGCCAGCTCACGGGGGCGGGACAGGTCCCCTTCCTACAATGAGCAGTTCTTC,CASSRGRDRSPSYNEQFF
.,.,TRBJ2-3,TRBV7-8,TGTGCCAGCAGCCCATACCGTGGACTGACTAGCACAGATACGCAGTATTTT,CASSPYRGLTSTDTQYF
.,TRBD1,TRBJ2-7,TRBV15,TGTGCCACCAGCAGTGCGGGACAGGGTCGAGTCAACGAGCAGTACTTC,CATSSAGQGRVNEQYF
.,.,TRBJ1-5,TRBV29-1,TGCAGCGTTGCAGGGGCGGAAAATCAGCCCCAGCATTTT,CSVAGAENQPQHF
.,TRBD1,TRBJ2-3,TRBV4-1,TGCGCCAGCAGCCTCGGCCCCTTAACAGGGGGATTCACAGATACGCAGTATTTT,CASSLGPLTGGFTDTQYF
few,TRBD1,TRBJ2-1,TRBV11-2,TGTGCCAGCAGCTTATCAGGGGGCGTGAATGAGCAGTTCTTC,CASSLSGGVNEQFF
.,TRBD2,TRBJ2-3,TRBV18,TGTGCCAGCTCAACAATAGCGGGGACGGGGTCAGATACGCAGTATTTT,CASSTIAGTGSDTQYF
.,TRBD2,TRBJ2-1,TRBV6-5,TGTGCCAGCAGTTACGGGCGGGGGGGACCCAATGAGCAGTTCTTC,CASSYGRGGPNEQFF
once,TRBD2,TRBJ2-1,TRBV7-9,TGTGCCAGCAGGAGCGGGAGTTACAATGAGCAGTTCTTC,CASRSGSYNEQFF
.,.,TRBJ1-2,TRBV6-6,TGTGCCAGCATAAACTCCGGGGGAAAGCGGGGCTACACCTTC,CASINSGGKRGYTF
.,TRBD2,TRBJ2-2,TRBV9,TGTGCCAGCAGCGTAGAATTGGGACTAGCGGGGGGTACAGGCGGGGAGCTGTTTTTT,CASSVELGLAGGTGGELFF
.,TRBD2,TRBJ2-1,TRBV7-2,TGTGCCAGCAGCTTAGTCGGGGGGGCCTACAATGAGCAGTTCTTC,CASSLVGGAYNEQFF
.,.,TRBJ2-6,TRBV5-1,TGCGCCAGCAGCTTGGACAGACCCTCTGGGGCCAACGTCCTGACTTTC,CASSLDRPSGANVLTF
.,TRBD2,TRBJ2-1,TRBV4-3,TGCGCCAGCAGCCAAGTAGCGGGCCCGTACAATGAGCAGTTCTTC,CASSQVAGPYNEQFF